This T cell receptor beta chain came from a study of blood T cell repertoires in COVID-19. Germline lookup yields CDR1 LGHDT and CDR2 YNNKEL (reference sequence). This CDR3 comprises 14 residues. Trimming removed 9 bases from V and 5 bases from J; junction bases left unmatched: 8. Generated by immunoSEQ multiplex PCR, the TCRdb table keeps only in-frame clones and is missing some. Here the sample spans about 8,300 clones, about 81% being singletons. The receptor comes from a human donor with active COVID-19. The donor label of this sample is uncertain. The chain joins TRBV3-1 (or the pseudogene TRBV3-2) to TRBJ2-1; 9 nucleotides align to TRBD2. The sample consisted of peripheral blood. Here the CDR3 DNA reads TGTGCCAGTTCGGTGACTAGCGGCAACAATGAGCAGTTCTTC. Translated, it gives CASSVTSGNNEQFF.